The sample holds one count of the clone carrying this TCR beta chain. Its antigen is as yet unknown. TCR beta CDR3 region amplification was performed from RNA transcripts. TCR CDR3 regions were first amplified by RT-PCR with HTBI primers. TCRdb re-called the multiplex PCR reads with MiXCR, one entry per CDR3 protein. The sample yields some 380,000 distinct CDR3 sequences, approximately 12% seen once. Patients with uncontrolled infections, other autoimmune diseases, pregnancy or lactation were excluded. Orbital computed tomography and thyroid ultrasound, together with serum TRAb and thyroxine and clinical symptoms, were used for diagnoses. The blood sample dates from first hyperthyroidism diagnosis, preceding any ophthalmopathy symptoms. The data belong to a study of T cells in Graves' hyperthyroidism and ophthalmopathy. Overall study results and limits: Expanded thyroid clonotypes (above 0.001) were mostly also found in blood.

There are 17 residues in the CDR3. V lost 2 bases to trimming and J lost 2 bases, with 18 bases between them. Germline V CDR1 and CDR2: MDHEN, SYDVKM. The sequence came from a man younger than 40 with Graves' hyperthyroidism that later progressed to Graves' ophthalmopathy. V gene TRBV28 combines with J gene TRBJ2-5; TRBD1 is a possible D gene (6 bases). The source material was blood. The DNA for the CDR3 is TGTGCCAGCAGTTTAGACAAGGGGGAGCCTTTACAAGAGACCCAGTACTTC. Its translation is CASSLDKGEPLQETQYF.